These T cell receptor beta chains were read from a single sample in a study of CD8+ T cells in alopecia areata. Assay: immunoSEQ multiplex PCR; the TCRdb copy retains only in-frame clones and omits some. The sample holds fewer than 350,000 clones; roughly 64% are singletons and the top ten take approximately 1.8%. Sequencing was performed on CD4+ T cells sorted from blood, taken at week 24, from a patient treated with tofacitinib. The receptors here all came from a human donor with alopecia areata. Both conserved end residues are part of each CDR3. D genes are given only for firm matches. Clone sizes are given selectively: once, few, many, or a class where the clone is expanded.

clone size	D gene	V gene	J gene	CDR3 protein	CDR3 DNA
NA	NA	TRBV4-1	TRBJ2-2	CASSQVQVNTGELFF	TGCGCCAGCAGCCAAGTTCAGGTGAACACCGGGGAGCTGTTTTTT
NA	NA	TRBV4-1	TRBJ1-6	CASSQDSRAGASTYRSPLHF	TGCGCCAGCAGCCAAGATAGTCGGGCAGGGGCCTCTACCTACAGGTCACCCCTCCACTTT
NA	NA	TRBV19	TRBJ2-5	CASRRQDQETQYF	TGTGCCAGTAGGCGACAGGATCAAGAGACCCAGTACTTC
NA	NA	TRBV7-9	TRBJ1-2	CASSLYAREDGYTF	TGTGCCAGCAGCTTATATGCCAGGGAGGATGGCTACACCTTC
NA	NA	TRBV7-3	TRBJ2-4	CASSLVGASSYKNIQYF	TGTGCCAGCAGCTTAGTGGGGGCTTCCTCCTACAAAAACATTCAGTACTTC
NA	TRBD1	TRBV7-2	TRBJ2-2	CASSPLSGGHGELFF	TGTGCCAGCAGCCCCTTGTCAGGGGGACACGGGGAGCTGTTTTTT
few	NA	TRBV4-3	TRBJ2-5	CASSRKGRETQYF	TGCGCCAGCAGCCGGAAGGGGCGGGAGACCCAGTACTTC
NA	NA	TRBV7-6	TRBJ1-1	CASSLAGNLNTEAFF	TGTGCCAGCAGTCTGGCAGGGAACTTGAACACTGAAGCTTTCTTT
few	NA	TRBV5-1	TRBJ2-5	CASSRQARVGEETQYF	TGCGCCAGCTCCCGACAGGCCCGTGTGGGCGAGGAGACCCAGTACTTC
few	NA	TRBV30	TRBJ2-1	CAWSNGESPTYNEQFF	TGTGCCTGGAGCAACGGCGAATCACCCACATACAATGAGCAGTTCTTC
NA	NA	TRBV28	TRBJ2-7	CASGSGGYEQYF	TGTGCCAGCGGAAGTGGGGGCTACGAGCAGTACTTC
NA	NA	TRBV30	TRBJ2-5	CAWSDRLWETQYF	TGTGCCTGGAGCGACAGGCTCTGGGAGACCCAGTACTTC
few	NA	TRBV7-8	TRBJ2-7	CASSRSGVQSHEQYF	TGTGCCAGCAGCCGTTCAGGGGTACAATCGCACGAGCAGTACTTC
NA	NA	TRBV29-1	TRBJ2-1	CSVEGGSIGAPYNEQFF	TGCAGCGTTGAAGGCGGATCGATAGGTGCCCCTTACAATGAGCAGTTCTTC
NA	NA	TRBV30	TRBJ2-7	CAWRSRTDPFYEQYF	TGTGCCTGGAGGAGTCGGACAGACCCTTTCTACGAGCAGTACTTC
few	NA	TRBV30	TRBJ1-2	CAWSGGYGGYTF	TGTGCCTGGAGTGGAGGGTATGGCGGCTACACCTTC
NA	TRBD2	TRBV30	TRBJ2-7	CAWSDNIAAGGLYEQYF	TGTGCCTGGAGCGATAACATAGCGGCGGGGGGGCTCTACGAGCAGTACTTC
NA	NA	TRBV23-1	TRBJ2-1	CASSHNEQFF	TGCGCCAGCAGTCACAATGAGCAGTTCTTC
NA	TRBD1	TRBV6-5	TRBJ2-4	CASSPDRVMQNIQYF	TGTGCCAGCAGTCCCGACAGGGTAATGCAAAACATTCAGTACTTC
NA	NA	TRBV5-1	TRBJ2-1	CASNPGGGNFGNEQFF	TGCGCCAGCAACCCAGGGGGAGGGAATTTTGGCAATGAGCAGTTCTTC
few	TRBD1	TRBV9	TRBJ2-5	CASSYGQEETQYF	TGTGCCAGCAGCTATGGACAGGAAGAGACCCAGTACTTC
NA	NA	TRBV5-1	TRBJ2-2	CASSLSGSANTGELFF	TGCGCCAGCAGCTTGAGCGGAAGCGCGAACACCGGGGAGCTGTTTTTT
NA	NA	TRBV7-2	TRBJ1-5	CASSSPDSYQPQHF	TGTGCCAGCAGCTCCCCGGACAGCTATCAGCCCCAGCATTTT
NA	NA	TRBV5-6	TRBJ2-7	CASSLEVVEQYF	TGTGCCAGCAGCTTGGAGGTGGTTGAGCAGTACTTC
NA	TRBD2	TRBV11-1	TRBJ2-1	CASSRGGVDEQFF	TGTGCCAGCAGCCGTGGGGGGGTTGATGAGCAGTTCTTC
few	NA	TRBV6-1	TRBJ1-2	CASSEGDVGYGYTF	TGTGCCAGCAGTGAAGGTGACGTTGGCTATGGCTACACCTTC